The clone carrying this TCR beta chain came up once. Its antigen is currently unknown. This sample is part of a study of shared clonotypes between healthy human individuals. The V and J ends lost 3 bases and 6 bases, in that order; junction bases with no gene match: 3. Germline loops: CDR1 SGHNT, CDR2 YYREEE (reference sequence). The CDR3 is made up of 14 amino acids. Some clones are missing from TCRdb's copy, which holds only in-frame ones; the method was immunoSEQ multiplex PCR. Here the sample spans around 2.5 million clones, 93% being singletons. Study conclusions and caveats: Apart from blood, nothing was sampled; tissue repertoires likely differ.

This TCR came from a man aged 18 to 35 in good health. Some clones in this sample may be carry-over from other donors' samples. The V and J genes are TRBV5-4 and TRBJ2-1; 10 bases agree with TRBD2. The specimen sequenced was naive CD4+ T cells from PBMCs. Subset noted: CD45RA+ positively selected. In nucleotides, the CDR3 is TGTGCCAGCAGCTCCGGGACTAGCGTCAATGAGCAGTTCTTC. It translates to CASSSGTSVNEQFF.